These T cell receptor beta chains were read from a single sample in a study of control samples from healthy donors and cancer patients. Assay: immunoSEQ multiplex PCR; the TCRdb copy retains only in-frame clones and omits some. The sample lists about 110,000 clones, approximately 90% occurring once. Input material: blood. These receptor sequences come from a woman aged 45-65 years in good health. CDR3s include the opening cysteine and the closing phenylalanine or tryptophan. Each record gives: D gene, V gene, clone size, J gene, CDR3 protein, CDR3 DNA. A D gene is named only where the DNA matches it firmly. The listing skips clone size in some rows; elsewhere it reads once, few, many or a size class.

D gene: -; V gene: TRBV3-1/TRBV3-2; clone size: -; J gene: TRBJ1-1; CDR3 protein: CASSQDLTAPTPRGTEAFF; CDR3 DNA: TGTGCCAGCAGCCAAGATTTGACAGCACCAACCCCCCGGGGGACTGAAGCTTTCTTT
D gene: -; V gene: TRBV7-9; clone size: -; J gene: TRBJ1-2; CDR3 protein: CASSLAWGGGYTF; CDR3 DNA: TGTGCCAGCAGCTTAGCATGGGGTGGTGGCTACACCTTC
D gene: TRBD1; V gene: TRBV27; clone size: -; J gene: TRBJ2-7; CDR3 protein: CASSLQGTGFYEQYF; CDR3 DNA: TGTGCCAGCAGTTTGCAAGGGACAGGGTTCTACGAGCAGTACTTC
D gene: -; V gene: TRBV4-1; clone size: -; J gene: TRBJ1-3; CDR3 protein: CASSQVIILAGLSGNTIYF; CDR3 DNA: TGCGCCAGCAGCCAAGTGATTATTCTCGCAGGCTTATCTGGAAACACCATATATTTT
D gene: -; V gene: TRBV6-5; clone size: once; J gene: TRBJ1-1; CDR3 protein: CASFGAEAFF; CDR3 DNA: TGTGCCAGCTTTGGGGCTGAAGCTTTCTTT
D gene: TRBD2; V gene: TRBV11-2; clone size: -; J gene: TRBJ2-5; CDR3 protein: CASSPGTSGRALAETQYF; CDR3 DNA: TGTGCCAGCAGCCCCGGGACTAGCGGGAGGGCCTTAGCAGAGACCCAGTACTTC
D gene: -; V gene: TRBV3-1/TRBV3-2; clone size: -; J gene: TRBJ2-1; CDR3 protein: CASSRRLELDEQFF; CDR3 DNA: TGTGCCAGCAGCCGTCGTTTGGAGTTGGATGAGCAGTTCTTC
D gene: -; V gene: TRBV5-1; clone size: -; J gene: TRBJ2-3; CDR3 protein: CASSTDGERTDTQYF; CDR3 DNA: TGCGCCAGCAGCACGGACGGCGAACGCACAGATACGCAGTATTTT
D gene: -; V gene: TRBV4-1; clone size: -; J gene: TRBJ1-2; CDR3 protein: CASSRTDSGTAYYGYTF; CDR3 DNA: TGCGCCAGCAGCCGTACGGATTCAGGGACCGCTTACTATGGCTACACCTTC
D gene: TRBD2; V gene: TRBV2; clone size: -; J gene: TRBJ2-2; CDR3 protein: CASLLAGGPGTGELFF; CDR3 DNA: TGTGCCAGCTTACTAGCGGGAGGGCCGGGCACCGGGGAGCTGTTTTTT
D gene: -; V gene: TRBV7-9; clone size: -; J gene: TRBJ2-3; CDR3 protein: CASSQVEGDTDTQYF; CDR3 DNA: TGTGCCAGCAGCCAAGTCGAAGGGGACACAGATACGCAGTATTTT
D gene: TRBD2; V gene: TRBV7-2; clone size: once; J gene: TRBJ2-3; CDR3 protein: CASSLVSSGMVTDTQYF; CDR3 DNA: TGTGCCAGCAGCTTAGTCTCTAGCGGGATGGTCACAGATACGCAGTATTTT
D gene: -; V gene: TRBV19; clone size: -; J gene: TRBJ2-7; CDR3 protein: CASSIQVNSYEQYF; CDR3 DNA: TGTGCCAGTAGTATCCAGGTGAACTCCTACGAGCAGTACTTC
D gene: TRBD1; V gene: TRBV7-2; clone size: -; J gene: TRBJ2-1; CDR3 protein: CASSQRDRINEQFF; CDR3 DNA: TGTGCCAGCAGCCAACGGGACAGGATAAATGAGCAGTTCTTC
D gene: -; V gene: TRBV5-4; clone size: -; J gene: TRBJ1-2; CDR3 protein: CASSFGQTLGGYTF; CDR3 DNA: TGTGCCAGCAGCTTCGGTCAGACCCTGGGAGGCTACACCTTC
D gene: -; V gene: TRBV4-3; clone size: once; J gene: TRBJ1-4; CDR3 protein: CASSQVGGLGQYGEKLFF; CDR3 DNA: TGCGCCAGCAGCCAAGTGGGGGGACTAGGGCAGTACGGTGAAAAACTGTTTTTT
D gene: TRBD2; V gene: TRBV10-1; clone size: -; J gene: TRBJ2-1; CDR3 protein: CASSREAGLDNEQFF; CDR3 DNA: TGCGCCAGCAGCCGGGAGGCGGGATTGGACAATGAGCAGTTCTTC
D gene: -; V gene: TRBV6-5; clone size: -; J gene: TRBJ1-6; CDR3 protein: CASSYWSSSYNSPLHF; CDR3 DNA: TGTGCCAGCAGTTACTGGTCGAGCTCCTATAATTCACCCCTCCACTTT
D gene: TRBD1; V gene: TRBV7-9; clone size: -; J gene: TRBJ2-5; CDR3 protein: CASSYLRARDRGLQETQYF; CDR3 DNA: TGTGCCAGCAGCTATCTGCGGGCTCGGGACAGGGGACTCCAAGAGACCCAGTACTTC
D gene: -; V gene: TRBV29-1; clone size: -; J gene: TRBJ2-1; CDR3 protein: CSVEVWESSYNEQFF; CDR3 DNA: TGCAGCGTTGAAGTGTGGGAAAGCTCCTACAATGAGCAGTTCTTC
D gene: -; V gene: TRBV6-2/TRBV6-3; clone size: -; J gene: TRBJ1-2; CDR3 protein: CASSYSAKVANYGYTF; CDR3 DNA: TGTGCCAGCAGTTACTCAGCCAAAGTAGCTAACTATGGCTACACCTTC
D gene: -; V gene: TRBV6-6; clone size: -; J gene: TRBJ2-2; CDR3 protein: CASSTTVGNTGELFF; CDR3 DNA: TGTGCCAGCAGTACGACGGTGGGGAACACCGGGGAGCTGTTTTTT
D gene: -; V gene: TRBV6-6; clone size: few; J gene: TRBJ1-4; CDR3 protein: CASSYPAAGDEKLFF; CDR3 DNA: TGTGCCAGCAGTTACCCGGCCGCCGGCGATGAAAAACTGTTTTTT
D gene: -; V gene: TRBV3-1/TRBV3-2; clone size: once; J gene: TRBJ2-3; CDR3 protein: CASSQDRGGVTDTQYF; CDR3 DNA: TGTGCCAGCAGCCAAGATAGGGGGGGAGTCACAGATACGCAGTATTTT
D gene: -; V gene: TRBV25-1; clone size: -; J gene: TRBJ2-6; CDR3 protein: CASSDFSEGANVLTF; CDR3 DNA: TGTGCCAGCAGTGACTTCTCGGAGGGGGCCAACGTCCTGACTTTC
D gene: -; V gene: TRBV11-3; clone size: few; J gene: TRBJ2-2; CDR3 protein: CASSLGAGANTGELFF; CDR3 DNA: TGTGCCAGCAGCTTAGGAGCGGGCGCGAACACCGGGGAGCTGTTTTTT
D gene: TRBD1; V gene: TRBV7-8; clone size: -; J gene: TRBJ2-1; CDR3 protein: CASSLYGQGAVNEQFF; CDR3 DNA: TGTGCCAGCAGCTTATACGGACAGGGGGCGGTTAATGAGCAGTTCTTC
D gene: -; V gene: TRBV3-1/TRBV3-2; clone size: -; J gene: TRBJ1-2; CDR3 protein: CASSQGVRGGYTF; CDR3 DNA: TGTGCCAGCAGCCAAGGGGTGCGGGGCGGCTACACCTTC
D gene: -; V gene: TRBV4-3; clone size: -; J gene: TRBJ2-3; CDR3 protein: CASSQDPPSGRMLKSTDTQYF; CDR3 DNA: TGCGCCAGCAGCCAAGATCCCCCGTCCGGGAGAATGTTAAAAAGCACAGATACGCAGTATTTT
D gene: -; V gene: TRBV5-1; clone size: -; J gene: TRBJ1-1; CDR3 protein: CASSLVQSNTEAFF; CDR3 DNA: TGCGCCAGCAGCTTGGTCCAGTCCAACACTGAAGCTTTCTTT
D gene: -; V gene: TRBV7-8; clone size: -; J gene: TRBJ2-7; CDR3 protein: CASSMTNEQYF; CDR3 DNA: TGTGCCAGCAGCATGACTAACGAGCAGTACTTC
D gene: -; V gene: TRBV5-6; clone size: -; J gene: TRBJ2-3; CDR3 protein: CASSLEGTGGDTQYF; CDR3 DNA: TGTGCCAGCAGCTTGGAAGGTACAGGTGGAGATACGCAGTATTTT
D gene: TRBD2; V gene: TRBV5-6; clone size: once; J gene: TRBJ2-3; CDR3 protein: CASSLGSGLVKDTQYF; CDR3 DNA: TGTGCCAGCAGCTTGGGGTCGGGACTAGTAAAAGATACGCAGTATTTT
D gene: -; V gene: TRBV18; clone size: -; J gene: TRBJ1-1; CDR3 protein: CASSYALGNTEAFF; CDR3 DNA: TGTGCCAGCTCATACGCACTGGGGAACACTGAAGCTTTCTTT
D gene: TRBD1; V gene: TRBV5-1; clone size: -; J gene: TRBJ1-3; CDR3 protein: CASSLAGQGAIIGNTIYF; CDR3 DNA: TGCGCCAGCAGCTTGGCTGGACAGGGGGCGATTATTGGAAACACCATATATTTT
D gene: -; V gene: TRBV9; clone size: -; J gene: TRBJ2-1; CDR3 protein: CASKGGRGNNEQFF; CDR3 DNA: TGTGCCAGCAAGGGCGGTAGAGGGAACAATGAGCAGTTCTTC
D gene: -; V gene: TRBV30; clone size: few; J gene: TRBJ1-5; CDR3 protein: CAWSVPPGSNQPQHF; CDR3 DNA: TGTGCCTGGAGTGTACCTCCAGGTAGCAATCAGCCCCAGCATTTT
D gene: TRBD1; V gene: TRBV5-6; clone size: -; J gene: TRBJ1-2; CDR3 protein: CASSLSEGALGYTF; CDR3 DNA: TGTGCCAGCAGCTTGTCTGAGGGGGCGCTTGGCTACACCTTC
D gene: -; V gene: TRBV19; clone size: -; J gene: TRBJ1-1; CDR3 protein: CASSIQHTGPMNTEAFF; CDR3 DNA: TGTGCCAGTAGTATCCAACACACTGGACCTATGAACACTGAAGCTTTCTTT
D gene: TRBD1; V gene: TRBV6-5; clone size: -; J gene: TRBJ2-2; CDR3 protein: CASDLGDRGPGELFF; CDR3 DNA: TGTGCCAGCGATCTGGGGGACAGGGGTCCCGGGGAGCTGTTTTTT
D gene: TRBD2; V gene: TRBV18; clone size: -; J gene: TRBJ2-3; CDR3 protein: CASSPPVAGEADTQYF; CDR3 DNA: TGTGCCAGCTCACCCCCGGTAGCGGGGGAAGCAGATACGCAGTATTTT
D gene: -; V gene: TRBV21-1; clone size: -; J gene: TRBJ2-5; CDR3 protein: CASLNGGAGRTQYF; CDR3 DNA: TGTGCCAGCCTCAACGGGGGAGCGGGTAGGACCCAGTACTTC
D gene: -; V gene: TRBV19; clone size: -; J gene: TRBJ1-2; CDR3 protein: CASKGGQGPGGYTF; CDR3 DNA: TGTGCCAGTAAGGGGGGACAAGGGCCCGGTGGCTACACCTTC
D gene: TRBD1; V gene: TRBV7-3; clone size: once; J gene: TRBJ2-3; CDR3 protein: CASSRQGTSSTDTQYF; CDR3 DNA: TGTGCCAGCAGCCGACAGGGGACGTCTAGCACAGATACGCAGTATTTT
D gene: -; V gene: TRBV3-1/TRBV3-2; clone size: -; J gene: TRBJ2-3; CDR3 protein: CASSFRWGTDTQYF; CDR3 DNA: TGTGCCAGCAGCTTTCGATGGGGGACAGATACGCAGTATTTT
D gene: -; V gene: TRBV7-8; clone size: -; J gene: TRBJ1-1; CDR3 protein: CASSLTGNTEAFF; CDR3 DNA: TGTGCCAGCAGCTTAACAGGGAACACTGAAGCTTTCTTT
D gene: -; V gene: TRBV2; clone size: -; J gene: TRBJ1-5; CDR3 protein: CASSVVRGDNQPQHF; CDR3 DNA: TGTGCCAGCAGTGTTGTTAGAGGGGACAATCAGCCCCAGCATTTT
D gene: TRBD1; V gene: TRBV19; clone size: -; J gene: TRBJ2-1; CDR3 protein: CASSITSPQGASNEQFF; CDR3 DNA: TGTGCCAGTAGTATTACCTCACCCCAGGGGGCTTCAAATGAGCAGTTCTTC
D gene: TRBD1; V gene: TRBV9; clone size: -; J gene: TRBJ1-2; CDR3 protein: CASSVVPDRGSGGYTF; CDR3 DNA: TGTGCCAGCAGCGTAGTGCCCGACAGGGGCTCGGGGGGCTACACCTTC
D gene: TRBD1; V gene: TRBV6-4; clone size: -; J gene: TRBJ1-1; CDR3 protein: CASSADRGQNTEAFF; CDR3 DNA: TGTGCCAGCAGCGCCGACAGGGGGCAGAACACTGAAGCTTTCTTT